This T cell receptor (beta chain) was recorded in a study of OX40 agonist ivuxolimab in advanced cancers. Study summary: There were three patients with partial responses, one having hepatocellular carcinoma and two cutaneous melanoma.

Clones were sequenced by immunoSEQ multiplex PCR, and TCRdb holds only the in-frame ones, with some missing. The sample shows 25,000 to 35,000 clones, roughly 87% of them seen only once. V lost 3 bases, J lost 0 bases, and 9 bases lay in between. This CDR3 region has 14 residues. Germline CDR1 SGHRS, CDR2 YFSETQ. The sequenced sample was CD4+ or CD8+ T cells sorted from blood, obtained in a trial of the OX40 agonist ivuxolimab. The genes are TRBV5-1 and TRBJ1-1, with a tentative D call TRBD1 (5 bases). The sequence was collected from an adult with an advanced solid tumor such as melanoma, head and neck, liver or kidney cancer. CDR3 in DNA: TGCGCCAGCAGCTACGGGGGGGTGAACACTGAAGCTTTCTTT. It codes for CASSYGGVNTEAFF.